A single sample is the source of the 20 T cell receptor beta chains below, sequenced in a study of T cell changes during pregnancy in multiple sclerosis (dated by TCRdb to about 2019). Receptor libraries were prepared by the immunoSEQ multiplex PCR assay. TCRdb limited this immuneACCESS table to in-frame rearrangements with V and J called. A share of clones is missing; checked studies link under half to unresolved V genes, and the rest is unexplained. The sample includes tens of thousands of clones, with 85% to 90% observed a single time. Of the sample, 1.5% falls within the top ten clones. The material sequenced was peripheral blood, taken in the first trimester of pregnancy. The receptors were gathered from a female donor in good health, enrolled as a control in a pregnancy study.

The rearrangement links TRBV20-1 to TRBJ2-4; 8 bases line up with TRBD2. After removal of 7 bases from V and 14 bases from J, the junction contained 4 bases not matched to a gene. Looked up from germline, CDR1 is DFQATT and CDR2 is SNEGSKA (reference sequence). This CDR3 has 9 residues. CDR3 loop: CSVPGGEYF. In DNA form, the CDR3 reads TGCAGTGTCCCCGGGGGGGAGTACTTC.

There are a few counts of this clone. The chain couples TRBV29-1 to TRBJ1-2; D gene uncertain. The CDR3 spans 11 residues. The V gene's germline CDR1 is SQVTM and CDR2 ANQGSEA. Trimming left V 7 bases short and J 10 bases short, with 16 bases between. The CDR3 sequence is CSAFNDNLYTF. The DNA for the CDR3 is TGCAGCGCCTTTAACGACAACCTCTACACCTTC.

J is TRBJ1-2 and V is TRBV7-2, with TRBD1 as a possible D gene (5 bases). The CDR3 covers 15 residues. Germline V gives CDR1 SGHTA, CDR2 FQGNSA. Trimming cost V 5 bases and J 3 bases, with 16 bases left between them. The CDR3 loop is CASSGGFRGDYGYTF. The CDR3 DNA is TGTGCCAGCAGCGGAGGGTTTCGGGGGGACTATGGCTACACCTTC.

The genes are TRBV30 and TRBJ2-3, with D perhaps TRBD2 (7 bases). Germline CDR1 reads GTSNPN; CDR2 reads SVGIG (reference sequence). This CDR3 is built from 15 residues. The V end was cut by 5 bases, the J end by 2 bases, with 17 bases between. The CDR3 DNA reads TGTGCCTGGTCGGGGTTGGGGGGGGCCACAGATACGCAGTATTTT. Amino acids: CAWSGLGGATDTQYF.

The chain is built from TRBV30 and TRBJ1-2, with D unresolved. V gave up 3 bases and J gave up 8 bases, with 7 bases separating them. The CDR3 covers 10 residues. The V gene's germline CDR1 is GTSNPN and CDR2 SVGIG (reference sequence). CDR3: CAWRGVGYTF. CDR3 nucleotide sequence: TGTGCCTGGAGGGGCGTGGGCTACACCTTC.

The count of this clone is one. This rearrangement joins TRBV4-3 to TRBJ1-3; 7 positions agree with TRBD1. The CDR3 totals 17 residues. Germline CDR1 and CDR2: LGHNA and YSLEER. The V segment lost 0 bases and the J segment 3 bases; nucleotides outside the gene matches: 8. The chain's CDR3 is CASSQDRQGLNGNTIYF. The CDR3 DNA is TGCGCCAGCAGCCAAGATCGACAGGGTCTGAATGGAAACACCATATATTTT.

The CDR3 nucleotides read TGTGCCAGTAAAAATGTACCGGGAGGGCCTTATGAGCAGTTCTTC. It is translated as CASKNVPGGPYEQFF. The V and J genes are TRBV19 and TRBJ2-1, with TRBD2 matching over 8 bases. CDR1 is LNHDA and CDR2 is SQIVND in the germline V gene (reference sequence). The CDR3 spans 15 residues. Unmatched junction bases numbered 13, after V lost 7 bases and J lost 8 bases.

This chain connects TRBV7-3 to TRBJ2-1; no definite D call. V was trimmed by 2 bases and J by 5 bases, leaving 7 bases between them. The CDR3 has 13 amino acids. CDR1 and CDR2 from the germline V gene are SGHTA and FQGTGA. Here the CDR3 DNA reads TGTGCCAGCAGCTTACACTTAAACAATGAGCAGTTCTTC. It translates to CASSLHLNNEQFF.

The CDR3 DNA reads TGTGCCAGCAGCTGCTTAGCGGGGGGCGGTTCCAACTGGAATGAGCAGTTCTTC. This translates into CASSCLAGGGSNWNEQFF. The V and J genes are TRBV7-6 and TRBJ2-1, with 10 bases that match TRBD2. Germline lookup yields CDR1 SGHVS and CDR2 FNYEAQ. V lost 4 bases, J lost 7 bases, and 16 bases stayed unmatched. CDR3 length: 18 amino acids.

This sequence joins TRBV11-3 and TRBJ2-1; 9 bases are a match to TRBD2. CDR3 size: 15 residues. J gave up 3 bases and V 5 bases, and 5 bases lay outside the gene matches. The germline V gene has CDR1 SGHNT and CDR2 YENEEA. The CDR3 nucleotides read TGTGCCAGCAGCCTAGGACTAGCGTACTACAATGAGCAGTTCTTC. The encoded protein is CASSLGLAYYNEQFF.

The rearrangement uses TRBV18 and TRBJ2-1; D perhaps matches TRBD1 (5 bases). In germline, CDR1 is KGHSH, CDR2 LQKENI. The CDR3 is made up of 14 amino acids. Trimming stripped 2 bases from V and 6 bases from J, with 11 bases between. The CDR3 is CASSPTPDSNEQFF. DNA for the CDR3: TGTGCCAGCTCACCAACCCCCGACAGCAATGAGCAGTTCTTC.

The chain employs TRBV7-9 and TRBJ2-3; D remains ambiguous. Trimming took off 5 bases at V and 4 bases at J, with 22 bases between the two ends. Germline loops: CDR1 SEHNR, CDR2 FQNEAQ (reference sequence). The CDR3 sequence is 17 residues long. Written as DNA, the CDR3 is TGTGCCAGCAGCCCCCCGTTTCGAATGAGTACTGCAGATACGCAGTATTTT. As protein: CASSPPFRMSTADTQYF.

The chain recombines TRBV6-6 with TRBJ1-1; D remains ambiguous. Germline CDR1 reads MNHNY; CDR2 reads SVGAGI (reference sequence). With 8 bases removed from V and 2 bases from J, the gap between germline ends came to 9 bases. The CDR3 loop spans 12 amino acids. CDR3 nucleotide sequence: TGTGCCAGCGGCTCACCCAACACTGAAGCTTTCTTT. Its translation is CASGSPNTEAFF.

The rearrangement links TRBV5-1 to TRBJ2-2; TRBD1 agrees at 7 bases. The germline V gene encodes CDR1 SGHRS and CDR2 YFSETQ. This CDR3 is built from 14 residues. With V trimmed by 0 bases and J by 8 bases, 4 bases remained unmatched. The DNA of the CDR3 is TGCGCCAGCAGCTTGGCAGGGGGAGAAGGGGAGCTGTTTTTT. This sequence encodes CASSLAGGEGELFF.

The CDR3 DNA sequence: TGTGCCAGCAGCTCTAGCGGGGGTAACTACGAGCAGTACTTC. Its translation is CASSSSGGNYEQYF. The genes are TRBV6-6 and TRBJ2-7; 10 bases match TRBD2. V dropped 6 bases and J dropped 3; count of bases not matched to a gene: 5. The V gene's germline CDR1 is MNHNY and CDR2 SVGAGI (reference sequence). This CDR3 spans 14 amino acids.

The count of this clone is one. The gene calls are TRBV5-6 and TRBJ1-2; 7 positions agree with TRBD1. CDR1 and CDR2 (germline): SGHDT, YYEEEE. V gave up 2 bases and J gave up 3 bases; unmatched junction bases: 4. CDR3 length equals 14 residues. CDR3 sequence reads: CASSFRGTDYGYTF. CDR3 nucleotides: TGTGCCAGCAGCTTCCGGGGGACAGACTATGGCTACACCTTC.

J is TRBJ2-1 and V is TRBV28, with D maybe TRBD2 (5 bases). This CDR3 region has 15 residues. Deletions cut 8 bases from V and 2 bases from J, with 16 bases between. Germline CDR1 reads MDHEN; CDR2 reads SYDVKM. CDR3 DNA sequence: TGTGCCAGCCGATCTGCTAGCAACGCCTACAATGAGCAGTTCTTC. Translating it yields CASRSASNAYNEQFF.

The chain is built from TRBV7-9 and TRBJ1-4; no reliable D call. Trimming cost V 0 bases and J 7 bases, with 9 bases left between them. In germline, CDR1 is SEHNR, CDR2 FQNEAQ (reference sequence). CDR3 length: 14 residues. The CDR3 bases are TGTGCCAGCAGCTTAGCGGCAGTGATTGAAAAACTGTTTTTT. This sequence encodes CASSLAAVIEKLFF.

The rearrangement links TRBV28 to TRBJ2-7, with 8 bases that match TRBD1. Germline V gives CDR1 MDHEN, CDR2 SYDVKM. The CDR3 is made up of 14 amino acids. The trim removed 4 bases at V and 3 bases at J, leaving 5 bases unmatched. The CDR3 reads CASSSGTGYYEQYF. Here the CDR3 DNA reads TGTGCCAGCAGTTCCGGGACAGGATACTACGAGCAGTACTTC. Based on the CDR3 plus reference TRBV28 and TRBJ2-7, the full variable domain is DVKVTQSSRYLVKRTGEKVFLECVQDMDHENMFWYRQDPGLGLRLIYFSYDVKMKEKGDIPEGYSVSREKKERFSLILESASTNQTSMYLCASSSGTGYYEQYFGPGTRLTVT.

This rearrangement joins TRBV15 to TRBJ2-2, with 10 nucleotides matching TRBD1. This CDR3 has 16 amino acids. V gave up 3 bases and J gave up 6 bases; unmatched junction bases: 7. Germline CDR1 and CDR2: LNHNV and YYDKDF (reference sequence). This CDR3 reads CATSRGTGEEPGELFF. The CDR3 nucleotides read TGTGCCACCAGCAGGGGGACAGGGGAGGAACCCGGGGAGCTGTTTTTT.